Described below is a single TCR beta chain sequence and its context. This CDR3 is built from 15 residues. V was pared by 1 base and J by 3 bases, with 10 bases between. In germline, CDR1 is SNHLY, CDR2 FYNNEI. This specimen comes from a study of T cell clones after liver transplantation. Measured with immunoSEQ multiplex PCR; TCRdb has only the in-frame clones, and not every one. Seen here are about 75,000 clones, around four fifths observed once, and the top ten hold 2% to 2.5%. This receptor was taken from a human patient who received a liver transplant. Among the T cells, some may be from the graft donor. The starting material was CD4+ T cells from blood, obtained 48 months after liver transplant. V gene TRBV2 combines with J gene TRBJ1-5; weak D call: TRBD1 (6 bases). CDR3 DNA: TGTGCCAGCAGTGAAGAGGCGGGGGCCAATCAGCCCCAGCATTTT. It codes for CASSEEAGANQPQHF.